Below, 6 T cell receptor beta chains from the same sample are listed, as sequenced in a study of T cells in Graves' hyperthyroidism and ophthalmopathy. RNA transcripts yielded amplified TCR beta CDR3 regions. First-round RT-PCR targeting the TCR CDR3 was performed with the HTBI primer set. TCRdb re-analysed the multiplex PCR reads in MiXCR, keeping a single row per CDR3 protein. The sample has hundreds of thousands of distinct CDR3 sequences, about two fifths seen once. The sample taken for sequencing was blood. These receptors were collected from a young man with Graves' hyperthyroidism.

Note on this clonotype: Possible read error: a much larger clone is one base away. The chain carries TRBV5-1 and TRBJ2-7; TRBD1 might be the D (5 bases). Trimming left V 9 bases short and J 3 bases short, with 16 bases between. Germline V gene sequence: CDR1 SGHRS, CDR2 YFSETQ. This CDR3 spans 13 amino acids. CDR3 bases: TGCGCCAACACCCCGGACAACGGCTACGAGCAGTACTTC. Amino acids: CANTPDNGYEQYF.

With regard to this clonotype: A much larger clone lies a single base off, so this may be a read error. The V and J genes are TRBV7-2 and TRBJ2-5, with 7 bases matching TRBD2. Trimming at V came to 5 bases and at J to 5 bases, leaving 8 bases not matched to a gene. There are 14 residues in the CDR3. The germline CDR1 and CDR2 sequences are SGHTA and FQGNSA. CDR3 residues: CASSGRAAGETQYF. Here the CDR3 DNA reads TGTGCCAGCAGCGGGAGGGCCGCAGGGGAGACCCAGTACTTC.

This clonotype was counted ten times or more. The CDR3 is CASRLAGGSGELFF. CDR3 bases: TGTGCCAGCAGGCTAGCGGGAGGAAGCGGGGAGCTGTTTTTT. This chain joins TRBV12-3 or TRBV12-4 and TRBJ2-2; the match to TRBD2 covers 11 bases. The CDR3 has 14 residues. Trimming cost V 6 bases and J 7 bases; bases outside gene matches: 4.

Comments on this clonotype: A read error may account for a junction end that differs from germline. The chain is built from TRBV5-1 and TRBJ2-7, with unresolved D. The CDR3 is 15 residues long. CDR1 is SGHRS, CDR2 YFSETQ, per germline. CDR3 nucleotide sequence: TGCGCCAGTAGCTTGGAGACTTTCAGCTCCTACGAGCAGTACTTC. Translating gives CASSLETFSSYEQYF.

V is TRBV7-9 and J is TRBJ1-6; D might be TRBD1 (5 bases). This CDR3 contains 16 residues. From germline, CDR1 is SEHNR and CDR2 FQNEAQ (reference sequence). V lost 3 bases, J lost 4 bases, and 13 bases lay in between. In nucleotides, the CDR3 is TGTGCCAGCAGCTTTAGAGGGGAGGCTTATAATTCACCCCTCCACTTT. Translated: CASSFRGEAYNSPLHF.

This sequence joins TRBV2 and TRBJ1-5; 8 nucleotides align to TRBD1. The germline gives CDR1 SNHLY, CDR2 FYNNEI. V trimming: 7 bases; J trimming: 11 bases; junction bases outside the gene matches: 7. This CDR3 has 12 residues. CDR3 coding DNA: TGTGCCAGCACCCGGACAGGGTGGACCCAGCATTTT. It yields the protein CASTRTGWTQHF.